The text below deals with one T cell receptor (beta chain). Repertoires were generated with immunoSEQ multiplex PCR, while TCRdb's copy carries only in-frame clones and drops some. The data show 450,000 to 650,000 clones, around 78% seen once. This record belongs to a study of shared clonotypes between healthy human individuals. The clonotype was recovered from a woman aged 40 to 49 in good health. Some clones in this sample may be carry-over from other donors' samples. Sequenced: PBMCs.

CDR3 residues: CSASKGDEQYF. CDR3 nucleotide sequence: TGCAGTGCTAGTAAAGGGGACGAGCAGTACTTC. The chain uses TRBV20-1 and TRBJ2-7, with D possibly being TRBD1 (5 bases). The CDR3 runs 11 residues. Germline V gene data show CDR1 as DFQATT and CDR2 as SNEGSKA (reference sequence). V lost 3 bases to trimming and J lost 5 bases, with 8 bases between them.